The text below deals with one T cell receptor beta chain. Sequencing used immunoSEQ multiplex PCR; TCRdb keeps in-frame clones, though not all of them. The sample carries 600,000 to 700,000 clones, 55% to 85% recorded once. This record comes from a study of shared clonotypes between healthy human individuals. CDR1 and CDR2 (germline): SGHRS, YFSETQ. V was trimmed by 4 bases and J by 8 bases, leaving 15 bases between them. The CDR3 runs to 14 residues. The chain couples TRBV5-1 to TRBJ2-2; possibly TRBD2 for D (5 bases). Material: memory CD4+ T cells sorted from blood. Subset denoted: CD45RA-negative fraction. The clonotype originates from a woman aged 25-40 years in good health. CDR3 protein: CASSVDPPGGELFF. CDR3 sequence (DNA): TGCGCCAGCAGCGTGGACCCACCGGGGGGGGAGCTGTTTTTT.